This T cell receptor (beta chain) was obtained from a study of cytomegalovirus exposure and HLA in healthy donors. Across the study: The 90 to 150 validation repertoires were produced on the same platform as the approximately 670 repertoires of the first cohort. This was reported in a later analysis.

Using immunoSEQ multiplex PCR, the repertoire was profiled, and TCRdb retains in-frame clones only, with some absent. The repertoire includes some 130,000 clones, roughly 90% of them detected once, and roughly 6.3% sits in the top ten. Trimming removed 0 bases at V and 8 bases at J, with 10 bases between. The CDR3 covers 13 residues. CDR1 PRHDT and CDR2 FYEKMQ come from the germline V gene (reference sequence). The study, taken as a whole, reports: In vitro testing confirmed a few CMV-associated chains as specific for CMV antigens.

Details on this clone: Its antigen is unidentified.

J is TRBJ1-2 and V is TRBV13, with no clear D. This TCR derives from a woman under 30 in good health and CMV-seropositive. Sequenced material: PBMCs. DNA for the CDR3: TGTGCCAGCAGCTTAGGGAGGGTGGAAGGCTACACCTTC. It specifies CASSLGRVEGYTF.